What follows describes a single TCR beta chain. Its antigen is currently unknown. The assay used deep level. As originally analysed: Junction-only sequences without quality scores came from ImmunoSEQ, so filtering differed. Produced via immunoSEQ multiplex PCR; TCRdb's table is partial and in-frame only. D and trimming come from the DNA, and the V and J calls and clone size come from that table. The data show more than 500,000 clones, roughly 95% seen once. Between the trimmed V and J ends, which lost 4 bases and 2 bases, there was a span of 9 bases. There are 14 residues in the CDR3. CDR1 MGHRA and CDR2 YSYEKL come from the germline V gene. The data are from a study of shared clonotypes between healthy human individuals. The naive CD8 subset, CD45RO-negative cells positively selected for CCR7, excluded terminally differentiated effector memory CD45RA+ cells. Study-level findings and limits: A handful of donors held about 5% of naive CD4 clonotypes in common. Incomplete sequencing of sorted subsets was indicated by rarefaction despite large depth.

Sequencing was done on a sample of naive CD8+ T cells sorted from blood. This sequence originates from a woman aged 25 to 39 in good health. The chain uses TRBV4-1 and TRBJ1-5, with D unclear. CDR3 sequence reads: CASSPHRRNQPQHF. Written as DNA, the CDR3 is TGCGCCAGCAGCCCCCACAGACGCAATCAGCCCCAGCATTTT.